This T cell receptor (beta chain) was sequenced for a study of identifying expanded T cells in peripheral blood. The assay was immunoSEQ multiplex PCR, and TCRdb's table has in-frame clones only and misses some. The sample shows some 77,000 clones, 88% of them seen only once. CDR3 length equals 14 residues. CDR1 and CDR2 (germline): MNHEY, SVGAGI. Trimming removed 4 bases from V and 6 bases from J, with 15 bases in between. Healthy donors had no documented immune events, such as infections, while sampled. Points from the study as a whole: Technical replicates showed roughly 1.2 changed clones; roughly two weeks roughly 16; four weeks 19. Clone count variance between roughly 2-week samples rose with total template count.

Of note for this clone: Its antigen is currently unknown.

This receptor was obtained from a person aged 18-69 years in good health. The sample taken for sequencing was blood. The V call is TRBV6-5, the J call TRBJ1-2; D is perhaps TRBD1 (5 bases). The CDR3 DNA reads TGTGCCAGCAGTTTAGGGACCCTTCTGGATGGCTACACCTTC. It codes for CASSLGTLLDGYTF.